What follows are 8 T cell receptor beta chains derived from one specimen sequenced in a study of cytomegalovirus exposure and HLA in healthy donors. Use of 60 Vbeta and 13 Jbeta primers characterized the PCR. Produced via immunoSEQ multiplex PCR; TCRdb's table is partial and in-frame only. The sample carries roughly 140,000 clones, about 80% recorded once. Material: PBMCs. These receptors all come from a man aged 25-45 years in good health and CMV-seropositive.

The chain recombines TRBV7-9 with TRBJ1-3; no firm D call. The CDR3 extends over 11 amino acids. V lost 5 bases, J lost 5 bases, and 4 bases lay in between. Germline assignment: CDR1 SEHNR and CDR2 FQNEAQ (reference sequence). The CDR3 DNA reads as TGTGCCAGCAGCCTAAGAAACACCATATATTTT. Translated: CASSLRNTIYF.

The chain carries TRBV30 and TRBJ1-3; perhaps TRBD1 as D (5 bases). Trimming took off 2 bases at V and 8 bases at J, with 13 bases between the two ends. The CDR3 is 13 amino acids. Germline V CDR1 and CDR2: GTSNPN, SVGIG (reference sequence). The CDR3 is CAWSRGTEDTIYF. The CDR3 nucleotides are TGTGCCTGGAGTAGGGGAACAGAGGACACCATATATTTT.

V and J are TRBV4-1 and TRBJ2-2; possibly TRBD2 for D (6 bases). Germline V gives CDR1 MGHRA, CDR2 YSYEKL. The CDR3 sequence is 15 residues long. Trimming stripped 2 bases from V and 2 bases from J, with 9 bases between. This CDR3 reads CASSQPSENTGELFF. CDR3 nucleotides: TGCGCCAGCAGCCAACCTAGCGAAAACACCGGGGAGCTGTTTTTT.

The chain has TRBV14 and TRBJ2-5; 8 bases are a match to TRBD1. The assigned J gene may be wrong: the sequence end matches TRBJ2-7 better. Per germline, CDR1 SGHDN and CDR2 FVKESK. The CDR3 consists of 18 residues. The CDR3 is CASSRTTGVSRTQYEQYF. In DNA form, the CDR3 reads TGTGCCAGCAGCCGAACGACAGGGGTCTCAAGAACACAATACGAGCAGTACTTC.

V and J are TRBV27 and TRBJ2-3; 8 bases match TRBD2. Losses at the gene ends were 4 bases for V and 4 bases for J; bases not matched to a gene: 10. Germline V lookup: CDR1 MNHEY, CDR2 SMNVEV (reference sequence). CDR3 length: 16 amino acids. The CDR3 spells CASSSSSGSRPDTQYF. The CDR3 bases are TGTGCCAGCAGTTCCTCGAGCGGGAGTCGTCCAGATACGCAGTATTTT.

CDR3 sequence reads: CASSLVAGSNSPLHF. As DNA, the CDR3 is TGTGCCAGCAGCTTAGTTGCAGGTTCGAATTCACCCCTCCACTTT. This rearrangement joins TRBV11-2 to TRBJ1-6; D call uncertain. The CDR3 spans 15 residues. Germline CDR1 and CDR2: SGHAT and FQNNGV. V lost 1 base and J lost 7, with 11 bases in between.

The chain carries TRBV27 and TRBJ2-1; 9 bases map to TRBD2. The CDR3 runs to 16 residues. Germline values: CDR1 MNHEY, CDR2 SMNVEV (reference sequence). Losses at the gene ends were 5 bases for V and 4 bases for J; bases not matched to a gene: 9. The CDR3 DNA sequence: TGTGCCAGCAGTAAAACGGGGCTAGCGGGATACAATGAGCAGTTCTTC. Translation: CASSKTGLAGYNEQFF.

The chain joins TRBV6-6 to TRBJ1-2; tentatively, D is TRBD1 (6 bases). V lost 7 bases, J lost 1 base, and 16 bases lay in between. CDR1 and CDR2 from the germline V gene are MNHNY and SVGAGI (reference sequence). CDR3 size: 15 residues. CDR3 region: CASNLRSGDNYGYTF. The CDR3 coding sequence is TGTGCCAGCAACTTACGGTCAGGGGATAACTATGGCTACACCTTC.